This is a list of T cell receptor beta chains from one sample in a study of control samples from healthy donors and cancer patients. Generated by immunoSEQ multiplex PCR, the TCRdb table keeps only in-frame clones and is missing some. The sample lists about 61,000 clones, nearly 90% occurring once. Sample: PBMCs. The source of these receptors is a man in his fifties or sixties with colorectal cancer. Both conserved end residues are part of each CDR3. The D gene is left open where the match is weak. Only some rows state a clone size, as once, few, many or a class for expanded clones.

j_call	d_call	v_call	clone_size	cdr3_nt	cdr3_aa
TRBJ2-3	.	TRBV30	.	TGTGCCTGGAGTGTAGGCGGGTTGGCAGATACGCAGTATTTT	CAWSVGGLADTQYF
TRBJ2-3	.	TRBV7-2	.	TGTGCCAGCAGCCCTGACTACCTCAGCACAGATACGCAGTATTTT	CASSPDYLSTDTQYF
TRBJ1-2	TRBD1	TRBV3-1/TRBV3-2	.	TGTGCCAGCAGCCAACGGGGACAGGGGATCAACCTTTTTAACTATGGCTACACCTTC	CASSQRGQGINLFNYGYTF
TRBJ2-1	.	TRBV21-1	.	TGTGCCAGCAGCACCCCTGGCGGGGGGGCCCTGGCCAATGAGCAGTTCTTC	CASSTPGGGALANEQFF
TRBJ2-5	TRBD2	TRBV7-3	once	TGTGCCAGCAGCTTAATGGGGGGGTCCCGTGGGGAGACCCAGTACTTC	CASSLMGGSRGETQYF
TRBJ2-5	.	TRBV9	.	TGTGCCAGCAGCCCAGGCCTAGGTCGGCAAGAGACCCAGTACTTC	CASSPGLGRQETQYF
TRBJ1-1	.	TRBV7-2	once	TGTGCCAGCAGCTTAGTGGGGGCACTCGAAGCTTTCTTT	CASSLVGALEAFF
TRBJ2-7	TRBD1	TRBV6-6	.	TGTGCCAGCAGTTACTCCTCCGGGACAGCTTACGAGCAGTACTTC	CASSYSSGTAYEQYF
TRBJ2-3	.	TRBV7-9	.	TGTGCCAGCAGCTCGGGGGTTGGGGGAGATACGCAGTATTTT	CASSSGVGGDTQYF
TRBJ1-2	.	TRBV27	.	TGTGCCAGCAGAAATTCTGGGACACCAGGGGGCTACACCTTC	CASRNSGTPGGYTF
TRBJ1-5	.	TRBV6-1	.	TGTGCCAGCAGTGAAGCTGCACGGTTCAATCAGCCCCAGCATTTT	CASSEAARFNQPQHF
TRBJ2-1	.	TRBV7-9	.	TGTGCCAGCAGCTTACCCCAACGATTCGCCGATGAGCAGTTCTTC	CASSLPQRFADEQFF
TRBJ2-3	.	TRBV4-3	.	TGCGCCAGCAGCCAAGACAAGCCCACAGATACGCAGTATTTT	CASSQDKPTDTQYF
TRBJ1-1	.	TRBV4-2	.	TGTGCCAGCAGCCACCCCATCATTACTAGGGTGAACACTGAAGCTTTCTTT	CASSHPIITRVNTEAFF
TRBJ2-1	.	TRBV9	.	TGTGCCAGCAGCGGATCAGGGGCTGAGCAGTTCTTC	CASSGSGAEQFF
TRBJ2-1	.	TRBV2	.	TGTGCCAGCAGTGAAGGGTTTGATGAGCAGTTCTTC	CASSEGFDEQFF
TRBJ2-3	.	TRBV6-2/TRBV6-3	.	TGTGCCAGCAGTTACTCGAGCGGCCTTAGCCTCTCCACAGATACGCAGTATTTT	CASSYSSGLSLSTDTQYF
TRBJ1-1	.	TRBV30	.	TGTGCCTGGACCCGCGATCCGGGGCGCAGCACTGAAGCTTTCTTT	CAWTRDPGRSTEAFF
TRBJ2-5	TRBD2	TRBV2	.	TGTGCCAGCAGTAAAAGCGGGGGGGCGGCCCAGTACTTC	CASSKSGGAAQYF
TRBJ1-2	.	TRBV7-9	once	TGTGCCAGCAGCCTCATAGAGGGGCTATATTTC	CASSLIEGLYF
TRBJ2-5	.	TRBV7-6	.	TGTGCCAGCACGACGGGGCAGTTGGGTAGGACCCAGTACTTC	CASTTGQLGRTQYF
TRBJ1-2	TRBD1	TRBV5-1	.	TGCGCCAGCAGCTTGGTTGGGACAGGGGGCGCTTACTTATCTGGCTACACCTTC	CASSLVGTGGAYLSGYTF
TRBJ2-2	TRBD2	TRBV18	.	TGTGCCAGCTCACCACCCCCCAGCGGGGACCCCACCGGGGAGCTGTTTTTT	CASSPPPSGDPTGELFF
TRBJ2-7	.	TRBV5-1	.	TGCGCCAGCAGCCTCTCCGGTAGGTCAGTGAGCCTCGAGCAGTACTTC	CASSLSGRSVSLEQYF
TRBJ2-2	.	TRBV7-9	.	TGTGCCAGCAGCCCGGGACTGGGAGGAACCGGGGAGCTGTTTTTT	CASSPGLGGTGELFF
TRBJ1-1	.	TRBV27	.	TGTGCCAAACACAGGGAGGAGGACACTGAAGCTTTCTTT	CAKHREEDTEAFF
TRBJ2-1	.	TRBV6-2/TRBV6-3	.	TGTGCCAGCAGCCTACGGAGGAGTGAGCAGTTCTTC	CASSLRRSEQFF
TRBJ1-3	TRBD1	TRBV7-2	.	TGTGCCAGCAGCTCGGGACAGGGATTTGGTCTAACTGGAAACACCATATATTTT	CASSSGQGFGLTGNTIYF
TRBJ1-1	.	TRBV5-1	.	TGCGCCAGCAGCCTTTACAGGAACACTGAAGCTTTCTTT	CASSLYRNTEAFF
TRBJ1-4	.	TRBV21-1	.	TGTGCCAGCAGCAAAGCAGTATTTGTCAGGGGGGGAGAATCCAGTAGGGCAACTAATGAAAAACTGTTTTTT	CASSKAVFVRGGESSRATNEKLFF
TRBJ2-3	TRBD2	TRBV10-1	.	TGCGCCAGCAGTAGCTGGGGGGGTAGCACAGATACGCAGTATTTT	CASSSWGGSTDTQYF
TRBJ1-1	TRBD1	TRBV19	.	TGTGCCAGTAGCCGGGGACAGTTGAACACTGAAGCTTTCTTT	CASSRGQLNTEAFF
TRBJ2-1	TRBD1	TRBV6-5	.	TGTGCCAGCACCAAAGAGGGGGCCGCGTACAATGAGCAGTTCTTC	CASTKEGAAYNEQFF
TRBJ2-7	.	TRBV19	.	TGTGCCAGGGCCGGGACCACCATCTCCTACGAGCAGTACTTC	CARAGTTISYEQYF
TRBJ1-1	.	TRBV5-4	.	TGTGCCAGCAGTCTGAGGACTGAAGCTTTCTTT	CASSLRTEAFF
TRBJ1-2	.	TRBV28	.	TGTGCCAGCAGGGTGGGGACACAGGGAAACTATGGCTACACCTTC	CASRVGTQGNYGYTF
TRBJ1-2	.	TRBV20-1	.	TGCAGTGCGTCCGGGGGACGTGGCTACACCTTC	CSASGGRGYTF
TRBJ1-5	.	TRBV2	.	TGTGCCAGCAGACCTCAGGGGTTGGTATCACAGCCCCAGCATTTT	CASRPQGLVSQPQHF
TRBJ2-3	TRBD2	TRBV5-4	.	TGTGCCACCCACCACCGGGGGGGAACAGATACGCAGTATTTT	CATHHRGGTDTQYF
TRBJ1-6	TRBD1	TRBV2	.	TGTGCCAGCAGACCGGGACAGGGGGGTAATTCACCCCTCCACTTT	CASRPGQGGNSPLHF
TRBJ1-2	.	TRBV5-6	once	TGTGCCAGCAGCCGAGCAGGGGCTTGGGACTATGGCTACACCTTC	CASSRAGAWDYGYTF
TRBJ2-1	.	TRBV5-1	.	TGCGCCAGCAGCCCGCTGACAGACAATGAGCAGTTCTTC	CASSPLTDNEQFF